The present T cell receptor beta chain was sequenced within a study of beta chain features in type 1 diabetes. This clone has a count of ten or more. Its specificity is not known. Germline CDR1 SGHDT, CDR2 YYEEEE. V gave up 0 bases and J gave up 5 bases, with 12 bases separating them. The CDR3 is 14 residues long. Expressed TCRB transcripts were sequenced because the entire RNA isolate underwent reverse transcription. Using immunoSEQ multiplex PCR, the repertoire was profiled, and TCRdb retains in-frame clones only, with some absent. This repertoire shows under 250,000 clones, roughly 14% found once; its top ten account for about 0.024%. Notes on the study in general: Overrepresentation of cells with high TCR expression could result from cDNA sequencing.

The TCR originated in a woman aged 40 to 50 in good health. The chain recombines TRBV5-6 with TRBJ2-7; maybe TRBD1 (5 bases). Input material: naive CD4+ T cells from blood. The CDR3 bases are TGTGCCAGCAGCTTGGAAGGGGTCCGGCACGAGCAGTACTTC. The encoded protein is CASSLEGVRHEQYF.